This passage covers 9 T cell receptor beta chains from one sample sequenced in a study of CD8+ T cells in alopecia areata (dated by TCRdb to the late 2010s). Interpreted using the paper, the time point label stands for: about 4 weeks on oral tofacitinib. What this sample's treatment or condition label stands for: oral pan-JAK inhibitor, 5-10 mg twice daily. The method behind the library was the immunoSEQ multiplex PCR assay. RNA was extracted from all samples and reverse transcribed into cDNA as template for TCR sequencing. Imported from immuneACCESS, the table was reduced by TCRdb to in-frame sequences with V and J called. These copies leave out some clones; in studies compared against another copy, an unresolved V gene accounts for under half, and the cause of the remainder is not known. In this sample the table shows 90,000 to 150,000 clones, approximately 53% of which occur a single time. 0.46% of the sample rests with the top ten.

The sequenced sample was CD4+ T cells sorted from blood, obtained at week 4, from a patient treated with tofacitinib. These TCRs come from a human donor with alopecia areata.

The CDR3 sequence is CASSVPGTKNTEAFF. CDR3 DNA: TGTGCCAGCAGCGTTCCCGGGACAAAAAACACTGAAGCTTTCTTT. The chain joins TRBV7-9 to TRBJ1-1; the D gene is possibly TRBD1 (6 bases). Germline CDR1 is SEHNR and CDR2 is FQNEAQ (reference sequence). V gave up 5 bases and J gave up 2 bases, with 15 bases separating them. This CDR3 has 15 residues.

This chain links TRBV29-1 with TRBJ2-1; perhaps TRBD1 as D (6 bases). CDR3 length: 13 amino acids. CDR1 is SQVTM and CDR2 is ANQGSEA in the germline V gene. Trimming removed 3 bases at V and 5 bases at J, with 11 bases between. In DNA, the CDR3 is TGCAGCGTTGAGTATAGGACAGACAATGAGCAGTTCTTC. It translates to CSVEYRTDNEQFF.

The CDR3 loop reads CAWSTGAGIEQFF. Here the CDR3 DNA reads TGTGCCTGGAGTACGGGGGCCGGGATTGAGCAGTTCTTC. The chain recombines TRBV30 with TRBJ2-1; either TRBD1 or TRBD2 may supply D (6 bases each). Deletions cut 2 bases from V and 9 bases from J, with 14 bases between. The CDR3 runs to 13 residues. CDR1 and CDR2 (germline): GTSNPN, SVGIG (reference sequence).

This clone was recorded once. The rearrangement links TRBV7-2 to TRBJ2-7; 8 bases fit TRBD2. The CDR3 sequence is 14 residues long. V lost 5 bases, J lost 5 bases, and 8 bases stayed unmatched. CDR1 and CDR2 from the germline V gene are SGHTA and FQGNSA. The CDR3 region has the DNA TGTGCCAGCAGCAGGACTAGCCCTCCGGACGAGCAGTACTTC. This translates into CASSRTSPPDEQYF.

This clone was counted only a few times. The chain employs TRBV4-2 and TRBJ1-5; D may be TRBD1 (5 bases). This CDR3 contains 18 residues. In germline, CDR1 is LGHNA, CDR2 YNFKEQ. V dropped 0 bases and J dropped 0 bases, with 15 bases sitting between them. DNA for the CDR3: TGTGCCAGCAGCCAAGATGAGTCCCAGGGTTATAGCAATCAGCCCCAGCATTTT. It encodes CASSQDESQGYSNQPQHF.

The chain is built from TRBV2 and TRBJ2-7; D not resolved. Trimming removed 3 bases from V and 4 bases from J, with 13 bases in between. Per germline, CDR1 SNHLY and CDR2 FYNNEI. This CDR3 region has 14 residues. In DNA, the CDR3 is TGTGCCAGCAGTGATTATCGGCGGTCTTACGAGCAGTACTTC. Its translation is CASSDYRRSYEQYF.

This clone showed up just a few times. The J gene is TRBJ2-1, the V gene TRBV10-3, with 10 bases lining up with TRBD2. Germline trimming cut 6 bases from V and 4 bases from J; bases unmatched to any gene: 6. The V gene's germline CDR1 is ENHRY and CDR2 SYGVKD. The CDR3 extends over 15 amino acids. The CDR3: CAISSSGSGYNEQFF. CDR3 DNA sequence: TGTGCCATCAGCTCTAGCGGGAGTGGGTACAATGAGCAGTTCTTC.

The CDR3 here is CASSRRQSTNEKLFF. The CDR3 DNA follows: TGTGCCAGTAGTAGACGACAGTCAACTAATGAAAAACTGTTTTTT. The V and J genes are TRBV19 and TRBJ1-4; D is perhaps TRBD1 (5 bases). V lost 4 bases to trimming and J lost 0 bases, with 9 bases between them. The germline V gene has CDR1 LNHDA and CDR2 SQIVND (reference sequence). CDR3 size: 15 residues.

This clone occurred many times. The chain carries TRBV7-9 and TRBJ2-3, with D uncertain. The V gene's germline CDR1 is SEHNR and CDR2 FQNEAQ (reference sequence). The CDR3 is 12 residues long. V lost 6 bases and J lost 6, with 10 bases in between. The CDR3 bases are TGTGCCAGCAGTTCTGGCGAGGATACGCAGTATTTT. It encodes CASSSGEDTQYF. Looking up the rest from reference TRBV7-9 and TRBJ2-3 gives the full variable domain: DTGVSQNPRHKITKRGQNVTFRCDPISEHNRLYWYRQTLGQGPEFLTYFQNEAQLEKSRLLSDRFSAERPKGSFSTLEIQRTEQGDSAMYLCASSSGEDTQYFGPGTRLTVL.